A selection of T cell receptor beta chains follows, all from one sample in a study of blood T cells in healthy people across ages. TCRdb reprocessed the 5' RACE reads with MiXCR, giving one entry per CDR3 protein. This sample has roughly 500,000 distinct CDR3 sequences, with approximately 30% found just once. The sample comprised blood. The receptors were sampled from a woman in her sixties or seventies in good health. The CDR3 runs from the conserved cysteine through the conserved F or W. D genes are given only for firm matches. Not all rows give a size; the values are once, few, many and, for expanded clones, a class.

D	size	V	J	DNA	CDR3
-	-	TRBV6-6	TRBJ2-7	TGTGCCAGCAGTTTGGGACCGGGACGGCTCTACGAGCAGTACTTC	CASSLGPGRLYEQYF
TRBD1	-	TRBV5-5	TRBJ2-5	TGTGCCAGCAGCGGCGACGGACAGGGGTCAGAGACCCAGTACTTC	CASSGDGQGSETQYF
-	few	TRBV20-1	TRBJ1-4	TGCAGTGCTAGAGATCCTTTGGCGACTAATGAAAAACTGCTTTTT	CSARDPLATNEKLLF
TRBD1	-	TRBV20-1	TRBJ2-5	TGCAGTGCTAGAGGTGGGACAGGGGGCGAACAGTACTTC	CSARGGTGGEQYF
-	-	TRBV25-1	TRBJ2-4	TGTGCCAGCAAGGGCCAGGGGGGAAACATTCAGTACTTC	CASKGQGGNIQYF
-	few	TRBV29-1	TRBJ2-7	TGCAGCGTTGCGCAGGGAACCCACGAGCAGTACTTC	CSVAQGTHEQYF
TRBD2	-	TRBV20-1	TRBJ2-3	TGCAGTGCTAGAGATGCAGCGGGGGGAGGAGATACGCAGTATTTT	CSARDAAGGGDTQYF
TRBD2	-	TRBV3-1	TRBJ2-1	TGTGCCAGCAGCCAAGATTGGGGGGGGGTGAGCTCCTACAATGAGCAGTTCTTC	CASSQDWGGVSSYNEQFF
-	many	TRBV4-1	TRBJ1-5	TGCGCCAGCAGCCAAGATGGGATAGGGGCAGAGCTGGGCAATCAGCCCCAGCATTTT	CASSQDGIGAELGNQPQHF
-	-	TRBV19	TRBJ1-4	TGTGCCAGTAGTATGCGGGGGATGGTAACTAATGAAAAACTGTTTTTT	CASSMRGMVTNEKLFF
-	many	TRBV6-5	TRBJ1-2	TGTGCCAGCAGTTCTCAGCAAACTAACTATGGCTACACCTTC	CASSSQQTNYGYTF
TRBD2	-	TRBV20-1	TRBJ2-1	TGCAGTGCTAGAGATTACGGGTCTAGCGGGGGGATACCCGACAATGAGCAGTTCTTC	CSARDYGSSGGIPDNEQFF
TRBD1	-	TRBV2	TRBJ2-1	TGTGCCAGCAGTGAGTCGGGACAGGGGGTCGTCAATGAGCAGTTCTTC	CASSESGQGVVNEQFF
-	few	TRBV12-5	TRBJ2-3	TGTGCTAGTGGTCCGGGGACACAGTCAGATACGCAGTATTTT	CASGPGTQSDTQYF
TRBD1	many	TRBV12-3/TRBV12-4	TRBJ1-4	TGTGCCAGCAGTGCGGGACAGGGCATTGAAAAACTGTTTTTT	CASSAGQGIEKLFF
-	-	TRBV20-1	TRBJ2-2	TGCAGTGCTAGACCTACAGGGAAACACGGGGAGCTGTTTTTT	CSARPTGKHGELFF
-	-	TRBV3-1	TRBJ1-1	TGTGCCAGCAGCCAAGTAGGGCAGCTGAACACTGAAGCTTTCTTT	CASSQVGQLNTEAFF
-	-	TRBV7-9	TRBJ1-1	TGTGCCAGCAGCTCCGAACAGGGTGTGGACACTGAAGCTTTCTTT	CASSSEQGVDTEAFF
TRBD2	-	TRBV5-4	TRBJ2-2	TGTGCCAGCAGCTTGGAGGGACTAGCGGGGAGAAACACCGGGGAGCTGTTTTTT	CASSLEGLAGRNTGELFF
-	few	TRBV20-1	TRBJ1-1	TGCAGTGCTCCAACGGGGGGGTACACTGAAGCTTTCTTT	CSAPTGGYTEAFF
TRBD1	once	TRBV4-1	TRBJ2-7	TGCGCCAGCAGCCAATCCCGGGACAGGTACTACGAGCAGTACTTC	CASSQSRDRYYEQYF
-	few	TRBV13	TRBJ2-7	TGTGCCAGCAGCTCGAGGGTGGAGGCAGCCTACGAGCAGTACTTC	CASSSRVEAAYEQYF
-	-	TRBV5-1	TRBJ2-3	TGCGCCAGCAGCTTGGGTAGCGCTACTAGCACAGATACGCAGTATTTT	CASSLGSATSTDTQYF
-	-	TRBV6-2/TRBV6-3	TRBJ2-3	TGTGCCAGCACCTACCCCGTATATACGCAGTATTTT	CASTYPVYTQYF
-	-	TRBV30	TRBJ2-4	TGTGCCTGGAGTGAGTTAGCCAAAAACATTCAGTACTTC	CAWSELAKNIQYF
TRBD1	few	TRBV4-1	TRBJ1-2	TGCGCCAGCAGCCGAGCTGGGACAGGAGATGACTATGGCTACACCTTC	CASSRAGTGDDYGYTF
-	few	TRBV7-2	TRBJ2-1	TGTGCCAGCAGCTTAAGTTGGAGGGAGCAGTTCTTC	CASSLSWREQFF
TRBD2	-	TRBV5-1	TRBJ2-2	TGCGCCAGCAGCTTGTTGGCTAGCGGGGGGGCGAACACCGGGGAGCTGTTTTTT	CASSLLASGGANTGELFF
TRBD1	once	TRBV5-1	TRBJ2-7	TGCGCCAGCAGCTTGGTCCGCCTCGACAGGGGCCACGAGCAGTACTTC	CASSLVRLDRGHEQYF
TRBD2	few	TRBV20-1	TRBJ2-3	TGCAGTGCTAGAGCTAGCGGGCAGAGCACAGATACGCAGTATTTT	CSARASGQSTDTQYF
TRBD1	few	TRBV3-1	TRBJ1-1	TGTGCCAGCACCTATACAGGGGCCACTGAAGCTTTCTTT	CASTYTGATEAFF
-	-	TRBV7-2	TRBJ1-2	TGTGCCAGCAGCTTAGAAGGGGTGGGATTACACTATGGCTACACCTTC	CASSLEGVGLHYGYTF
-	few	TRBV11-2	TRBJ2-1	TGTGCCAGCAGCTTAGAGTCAGGGCCCAATGAGCAGTTCTTC	CASSLESGPNEQFF
-	-	TRBV19	TRBJ2-3	TGTGCCAGTAGTATAGACACAGATACGCAGTATTTT	CASSIDTDTQYF
-	-	TRBV5-6	TRBJ2-1	TGTGCCAGCGGACGGGTTGGGGTTGGTGAGCAGTTCTTC	CASGRVGVGEQFF
-	-	TRBV10-3	TRBJ2-1	TGTGCCATTCTACCACAGGGCCCAAGCTCCTACAATGAGCAGTTCTTC	CAILPQGPSSYNEQFF
-	few	TRBV12-3/TRBV12-4	TRBJ1-4	TGTGCCAGCAGCCCTCGCGGGGGGGCGGCGGATGAAAAACTGTTTTTT	CASSPRGGAADEKLFF
TRBD1	-	TRBV3-1	TRBJ1-4	TGTGCCAGCAGCCCGGCGGTCGGGACAGGGACAACTAATGAAAAACTGTTTTTT	CASSPAVGTGTTNEKLFF
-	-	TRBV27	TRBJ1-5	TGTGCCAGCAGTAGGGGAGTTAGTTGGCCCCAGCATTTT	CASSRGVSWPQHF
-	-	TRBV11-2	TRBJ1-1	TGTGCCAGCAGCCCATTTGACACTGAAGCTTTCTTT	CASSPFDTEAFF
-	-	TRBV6-6	TRBJ2-1	TGTGCCAGCAGTTTACAACTAGCCTACGAGCAGTTCTTC	CASSLQLAYEQFF
-	many	TRBV24-1	TRBJ2-4	TGTGCCACCAGTGCGGGCCCTCGTGACCAGGGCCCCAAAAACATTCAGTACTTC	CATSAGPRDQGPKNIQYF
-	few	TRBV18	TRBJ1-2	TGTGCCAGCTCAGAGGGTCCGATTTATGGCTACACCTTC	CASSEGPIYGYTF
-	-	TRBV3-1	TRBJ1-2	TGTGCCAGCAGCCAATCGGAGGGAGCCCGCTATGGCTACACCTTC	CASSQSEGARYGYTF
-	few	TRBV2	TRBJ2-3	TGTGCCACTAAGGAGGTGGGAGATACGCTGTATTTT	CATKEVGDTLYF
TRBD2	few	TRBV4-3	TRBJ2-6	TGCGCCAGCAGCCAAACAGCGGGGGAATACCACTTCACTGGGGCCAACGTCCTGACTTTC	CASSQTAGEYHFTGANVLTF
-	-	TRBV6-2/TRBV6-3	TRBJ2-5	TGTGCCAGCAGTTACGAGATTGGGGGCTGGCAAGAGACCCAGTACTTC	CASSYEIGGWQETQYF
TRBD1	-	TRBV27	TRBJ2-3	TGTGCCAGCAGCCCGGACAGGGGAAGGAATACGCAGTATTTT	CASSPDRGRNTQYF
-	-	TRBV9	TRBJ1-6	TGTGCCAGCAGCCCCGGACAGAGACCTAATTCACCCCTCCACTTT	CASSPGQRPNSPLHF
TRBD1	-	TRBV6-1	TRBJ2-7	TGTGCCAGCAGTGCCGGACAGGGTTACTACGAGCAGTACTTC	CASSAGQGYYEQYF
-	many	TRBV20-1	TRBJ2-5	TGCAGTGCTAGTTTGGCAGGGGGGGGAGAGACCCAGTACTTC	CSASLAGGGETQYF
-	-	TRBV20-1	TRBJ2-5	TGCAGTGCAGTCAGCGGGTCCGAGACCCAGTACTTC	CSAVSGSETQYF
TRBD2	-	TRBV5-1	TRBJ2-5	TGCGCCAGCAGCCCCGGACTAGGGGACCTCGGGACCCAGTACTTC	CASSPGLGDLGTQYF
TRBD1	few	TRBV5-1	TRBJ1-4	TGCGCCAGCAGCAACGGACAGGGAGTGCTGTTTTTT	CASSNGQGVLFF
-	once	TRBV29-1	TRBJ1-2	TGCAGCGTTGAACCGGAGAGCTATGGCTACACCTTC	CSVEPESYGYTF
-	few	TRBV6-5	TRBJ1-5	TGTGCCAGCAGCAGAGGGGATGGGGTTTATCAGCCCCAGCATTTT	CASSRGDGVYQPQHF
-	-	TRBV10-3	TRBJ2-1	TGTGCCATCAGGGGGACCAATGAGCAGTTCTTC	CAIRGTNEQFF
TRBD1	few	TRBV20-1	TRBJ1-4	TGCAGTGCTAGACCAATCCAGACAGGGGAAGGCGAAAAACTGTTTTTT	CSARPIQTGEGEKLFF
-	-	TRBV7-2	TRBJ1-2	TGTGCCAGCAGCCTTGGAGGGGCAGGGGACTCCTATGGCTACACCTTC	CASSLGGAGDSYGYTF
TRBD2	-	TRBV7-2	TRBJ2-7	TGTGCCAGCAGCTCAGCAGCGGGGGCGGACTACGAGCAGTACTTC	CASSSAAGADYEQYF